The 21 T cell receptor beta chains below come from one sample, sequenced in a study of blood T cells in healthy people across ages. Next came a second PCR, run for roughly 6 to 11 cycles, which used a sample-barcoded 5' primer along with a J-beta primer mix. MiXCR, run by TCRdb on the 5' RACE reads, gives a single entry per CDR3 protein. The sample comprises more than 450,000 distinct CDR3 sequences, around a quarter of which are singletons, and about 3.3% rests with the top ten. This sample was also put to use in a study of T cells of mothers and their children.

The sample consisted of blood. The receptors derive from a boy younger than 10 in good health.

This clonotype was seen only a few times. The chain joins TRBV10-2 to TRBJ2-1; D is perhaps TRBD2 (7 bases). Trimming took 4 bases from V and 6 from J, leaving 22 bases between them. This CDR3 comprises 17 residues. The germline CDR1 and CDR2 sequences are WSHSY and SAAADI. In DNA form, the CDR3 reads TGCGCCAGCAGTGCGGCTAGCGGAGGAGAGGGGGGCAATGAGCAGTTCTTC. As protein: CASSAASGGEGGNEQFF.

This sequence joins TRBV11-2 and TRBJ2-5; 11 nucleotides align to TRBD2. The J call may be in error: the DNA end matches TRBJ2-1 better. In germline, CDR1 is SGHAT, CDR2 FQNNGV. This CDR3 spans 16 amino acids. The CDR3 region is CASSFLTSGTGNEQFF. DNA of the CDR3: TGTGCCAGCAGCTTCCTGACTAGCGGGACAGGCAATGAGCAGTTCTTC.

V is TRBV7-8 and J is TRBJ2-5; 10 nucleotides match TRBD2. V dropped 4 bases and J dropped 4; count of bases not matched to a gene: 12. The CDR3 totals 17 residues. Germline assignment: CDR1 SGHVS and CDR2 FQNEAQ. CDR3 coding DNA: TGTGCCAGCAGCTCGAGTCTAGCGGGGGCCCGAGGAGAGACCCAGTACTTC. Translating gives CASSSSLAGARGETQYF.

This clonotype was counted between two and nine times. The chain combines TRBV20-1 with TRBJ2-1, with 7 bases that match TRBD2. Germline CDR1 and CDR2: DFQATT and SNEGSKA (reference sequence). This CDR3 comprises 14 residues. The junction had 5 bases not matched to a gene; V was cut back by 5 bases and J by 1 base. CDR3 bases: TGCAGTGCTGGGGCAGCGGGGTCCTACAATGAGCAGTTCTTC. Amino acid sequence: CSAGAAGSYNEQFF.

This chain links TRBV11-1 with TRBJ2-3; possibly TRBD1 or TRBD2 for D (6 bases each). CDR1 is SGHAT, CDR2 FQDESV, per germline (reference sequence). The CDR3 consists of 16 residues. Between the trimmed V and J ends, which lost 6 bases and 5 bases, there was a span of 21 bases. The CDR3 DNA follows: TGTGCCAGCAGTCACTCCCGGAATAAGGGGGGAGATACGCAGTATTTT. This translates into CASSHSRNKGGDTQYF.

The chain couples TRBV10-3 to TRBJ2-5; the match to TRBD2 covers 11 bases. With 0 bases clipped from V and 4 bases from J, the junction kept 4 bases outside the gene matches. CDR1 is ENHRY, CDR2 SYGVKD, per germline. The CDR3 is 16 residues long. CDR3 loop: CAISESPTSGVETQYF. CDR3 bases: TGTGCCATCAGTGAGTCGCCGACTAGCGGGGTAGAGACCCAGTACTTC.

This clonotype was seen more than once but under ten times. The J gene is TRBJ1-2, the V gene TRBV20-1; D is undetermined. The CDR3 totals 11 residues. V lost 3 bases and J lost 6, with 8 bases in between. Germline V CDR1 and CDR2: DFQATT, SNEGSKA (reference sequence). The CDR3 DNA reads TGCAGTGCTAGTCCTTTAGATGGCTACACCTTC. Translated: CSASPLDGYTF.

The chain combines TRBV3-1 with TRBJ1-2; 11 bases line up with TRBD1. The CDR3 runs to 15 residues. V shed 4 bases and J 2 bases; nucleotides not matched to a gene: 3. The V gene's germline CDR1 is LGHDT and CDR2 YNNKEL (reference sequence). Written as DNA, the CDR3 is TGTGCCAGCAGCCCCCGGACAGGGGGCAACTATGGCTACACCTTC. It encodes CASSPRTGGNYGYTF.

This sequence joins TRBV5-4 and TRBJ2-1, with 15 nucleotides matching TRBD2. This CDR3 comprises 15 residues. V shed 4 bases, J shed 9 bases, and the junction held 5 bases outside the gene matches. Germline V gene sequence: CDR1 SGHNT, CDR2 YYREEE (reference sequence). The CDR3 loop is CASSTGLAGGLEQFF. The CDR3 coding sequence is TGTGCCAGCAGCACCGGACTAGCGGGAGGGCTTGAGCAGTTCTTC.

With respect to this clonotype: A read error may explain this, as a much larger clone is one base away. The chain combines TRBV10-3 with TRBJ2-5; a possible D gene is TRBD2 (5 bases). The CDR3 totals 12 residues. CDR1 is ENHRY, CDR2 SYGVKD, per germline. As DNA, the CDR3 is TGTGCCTCCACCGGGAACCAAGAGACCCAGTGCTTC. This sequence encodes CASTGNQETQCF.

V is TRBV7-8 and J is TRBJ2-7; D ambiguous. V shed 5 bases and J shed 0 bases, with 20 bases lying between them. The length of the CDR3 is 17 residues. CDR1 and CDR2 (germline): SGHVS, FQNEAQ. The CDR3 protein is CASSLPSGAEISYEQYF. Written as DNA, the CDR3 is TGTGCCAGCAGCCTTCCTAGTGGCGCAGAGATCTCCTACGAGCAGTACTTC.

The CDR3 bases are TGTGCCAGCAGCCAACAGGGGCCTGGGGCCAACGTCCTGACTTTC. This sequence encodes CASSQQGPGANVLTF. V gene TRBV7-9 combines with J gene TRBJ2-6; TRBD1 agrees at 7 bases. Per germline, CDR1 SEHNR and CDR2 FQNEAQ (reference sequence). The V gene end was trimmed by 5 bases and the J gene end by 2 bases; junction bases not matched to a gene: 3. CDR3 length: 15 residues.

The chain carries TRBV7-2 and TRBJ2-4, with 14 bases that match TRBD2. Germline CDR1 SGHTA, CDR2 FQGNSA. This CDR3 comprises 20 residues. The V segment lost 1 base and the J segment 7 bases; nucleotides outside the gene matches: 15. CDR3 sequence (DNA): TGTGCCAGCAGCTTAGAAGTGGGGGGGACTAGCGGGAGTATGATGAACATTCAGTACTTC. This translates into CASSLEVGGTSGSMMNIQYF.

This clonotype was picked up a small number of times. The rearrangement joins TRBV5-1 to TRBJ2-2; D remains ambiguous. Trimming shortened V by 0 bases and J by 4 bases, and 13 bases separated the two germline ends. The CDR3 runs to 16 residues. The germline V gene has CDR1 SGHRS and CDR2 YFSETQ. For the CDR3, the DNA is TGCGCCAGCAGCTTGGTTGGACCCTCATCCACCGGGGAGCTGTTTTTT. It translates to CASSLVGPSSTGELFF. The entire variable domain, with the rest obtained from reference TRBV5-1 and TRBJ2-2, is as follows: KAGVTQTPRYLIKTRGQQVTLSCSPISGHRSVSWYQQTPGQGLQFLFEYFSETQRNKGNFPGRFSGRQFSNSRSEMNVSTLELGDSALYLCASSLVGPSSTGELFFGEGSRLTVL.

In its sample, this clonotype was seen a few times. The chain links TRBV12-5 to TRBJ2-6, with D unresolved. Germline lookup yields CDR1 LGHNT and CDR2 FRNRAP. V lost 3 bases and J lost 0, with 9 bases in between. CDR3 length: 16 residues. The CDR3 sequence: CASGFILNSGANVLTF. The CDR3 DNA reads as TGTGCTAGTGGTTTTATTCTCAACTCTGGGGCCAACGTCCTGACTTTC.

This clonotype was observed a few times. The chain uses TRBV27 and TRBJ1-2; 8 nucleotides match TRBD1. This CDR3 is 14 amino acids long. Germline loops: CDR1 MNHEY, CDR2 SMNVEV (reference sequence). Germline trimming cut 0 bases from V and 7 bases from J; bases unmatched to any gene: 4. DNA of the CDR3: TGTGCCAGCAGTTTATCGGGCAGGGGGCCTGGCTACACCTTC. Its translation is CASSLSGRGPGYTF.

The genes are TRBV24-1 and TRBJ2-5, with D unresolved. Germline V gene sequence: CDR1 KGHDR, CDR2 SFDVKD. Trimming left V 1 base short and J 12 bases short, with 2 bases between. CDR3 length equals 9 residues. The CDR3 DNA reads TGTGCCACCAGTGATTTTGAGTACTTC. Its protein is CATSDFEYF.

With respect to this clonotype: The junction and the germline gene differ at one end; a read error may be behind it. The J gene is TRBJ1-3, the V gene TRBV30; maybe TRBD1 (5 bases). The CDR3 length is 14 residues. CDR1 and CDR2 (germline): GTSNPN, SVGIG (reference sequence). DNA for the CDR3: TGTGCCTGGGGCGGACGGGGCTCTGGAAGCACCATATATTTT. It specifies CAWGGRGSGSTIYF.

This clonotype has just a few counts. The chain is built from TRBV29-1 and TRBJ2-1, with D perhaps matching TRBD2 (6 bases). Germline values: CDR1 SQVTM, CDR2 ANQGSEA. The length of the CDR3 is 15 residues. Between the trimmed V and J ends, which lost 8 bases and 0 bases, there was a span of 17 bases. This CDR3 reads CSSCRDSSSYNEQFF. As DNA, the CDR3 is TGCAGCAGCTGCCGGGACTCCAGCTCCTACAATGAGCAGTTCTTC.

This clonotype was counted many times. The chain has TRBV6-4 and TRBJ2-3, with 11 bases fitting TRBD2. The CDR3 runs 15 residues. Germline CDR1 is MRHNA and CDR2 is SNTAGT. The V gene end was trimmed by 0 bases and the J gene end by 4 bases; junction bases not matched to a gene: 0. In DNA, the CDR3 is TGTGCCAGCAGTGACTCTAGCGGGGGGGCAGATACGCAGTATTTT. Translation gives CASSDSSGGADTQYF.

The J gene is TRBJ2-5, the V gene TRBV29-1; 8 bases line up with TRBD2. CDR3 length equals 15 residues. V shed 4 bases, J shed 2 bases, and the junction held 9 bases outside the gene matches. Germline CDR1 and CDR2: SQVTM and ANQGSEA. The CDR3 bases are TGCAGCGTTGGAACGGGAGGGCGTTTTCAAGAGACCCAGTACTTC. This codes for CSVGTGGRFQETQYF.